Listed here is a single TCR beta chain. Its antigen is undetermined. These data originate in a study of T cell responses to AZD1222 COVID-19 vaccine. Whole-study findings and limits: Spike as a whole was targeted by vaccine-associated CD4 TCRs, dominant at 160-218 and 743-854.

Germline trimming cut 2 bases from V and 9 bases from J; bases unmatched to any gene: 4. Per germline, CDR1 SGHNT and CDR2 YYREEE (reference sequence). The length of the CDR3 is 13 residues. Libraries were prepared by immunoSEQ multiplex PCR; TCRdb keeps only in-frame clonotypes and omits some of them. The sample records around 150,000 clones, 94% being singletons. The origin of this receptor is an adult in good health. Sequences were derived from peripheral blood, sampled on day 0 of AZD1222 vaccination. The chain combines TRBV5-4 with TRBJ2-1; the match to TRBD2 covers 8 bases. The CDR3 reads CASSLFGGAEQFF. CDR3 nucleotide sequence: TGTGCCAGCAGCTTATTCGGGGGGGCTGAGCAGTTCTTC. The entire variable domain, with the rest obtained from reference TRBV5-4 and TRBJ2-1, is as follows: ETGVTQSPTHLIKTRGQQVTLRCSSQSGHNTVSWYQQALGQGPQFIFQYYREEENGRGNFPPRFSGLQFPNYSSELNVNALELDDSALYLCASSLFGGAEQFFGPGTRLTVL.